The following is a T cell receptor beta chain sequence with its context. Trimming shortened V by 0 bases and J by 8 bases, and 17 bases separated the two germline ends. Germline V CDR1 and CDR2: SGHTA, FQGNSA. The CDR3 is 17 amino acids. These data are taken from a study of response to subunit inactivated influenza vaccine. A single record per CDR3 protein comes from TCRdb applying MiXCR to the RT-PCR reads. The top ten clones hold roughly 10% of a sample with hundreds of thousands of distinct CDR3 sequences, 21% of them seen once. This TCR was sampled from a man between 50 and 70 years old who received an inactivated influenza vaccine. The material was PBMCs from blood, obtained less than 22 months after vaccination. This chain links TRBV7-2 with TRBJ1-6; perhaps TRBD1 as D (5 bases). In DNA, the CDR3 is TGTGCCAGCAGCTTAGCTATCCCTCCCGGGGGGTATTCACCCCTCCACTTT. It encodes CASSLAIPPGGYSPLHF.